This T cell receptor (beta chain) was captured by sequencing in a study of blood T cells in healthy people across ages. Study-level findings and limits: When set beside aged donors, long-lived donors presented more naive CD4+ cells and higher diversity.

Primers used in a second PCR of about 6 to 11 cycles were a sample-barcoded 5' primer and a J-beta primer mix. Via MiXCR, TCRdb re-called the 5' RACE reads, giving one row per CDR3 protein. The sample has 600,000 to 650,000 distinct CDR3 sequences; roughly three fifths are singletons. This clonotype was detected ten times or more. As yet, its antigen is unknown. A read error may account for a junction end that differs from germline. Caucasian, healthy and from Russia, the donors were aged between roughly 6 and 95. CDR3 size: 14 residues. The sequenced sample was blood. The chain carries TRBV12-3 or TRBV12-4 and TRBJ2-3; no clear D gene. The TCR comes from a man in his sixties in good health. In DNA form, the CDR3 reads TGTGCCAGCAGTTTTAGGGTGAGAGGAGATATGCAGTATTTT. Translating gives CASSFRVRGDMQYF.